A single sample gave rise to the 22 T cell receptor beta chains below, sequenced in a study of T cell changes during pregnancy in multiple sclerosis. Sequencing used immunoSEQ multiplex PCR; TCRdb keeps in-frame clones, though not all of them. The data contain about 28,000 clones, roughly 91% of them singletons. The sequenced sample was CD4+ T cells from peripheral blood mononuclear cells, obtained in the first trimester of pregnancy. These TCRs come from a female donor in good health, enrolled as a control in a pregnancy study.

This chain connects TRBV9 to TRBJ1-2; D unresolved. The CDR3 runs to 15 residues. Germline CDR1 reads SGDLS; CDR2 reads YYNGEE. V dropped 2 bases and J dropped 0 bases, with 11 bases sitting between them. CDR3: CASSVEATSNYGYTF. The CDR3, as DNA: TGTGCCAGCAGCGTTGAAGCAACCTCTAACTATGGCTACACCTTC.

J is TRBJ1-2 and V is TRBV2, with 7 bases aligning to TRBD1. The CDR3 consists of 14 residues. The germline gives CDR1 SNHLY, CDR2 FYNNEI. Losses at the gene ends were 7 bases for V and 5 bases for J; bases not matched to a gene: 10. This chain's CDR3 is CASNLRGLTYGYTF. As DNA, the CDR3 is TGTGCCAGCAATCTGAGGGGGCTAACGTATGGCTACACCTTC.

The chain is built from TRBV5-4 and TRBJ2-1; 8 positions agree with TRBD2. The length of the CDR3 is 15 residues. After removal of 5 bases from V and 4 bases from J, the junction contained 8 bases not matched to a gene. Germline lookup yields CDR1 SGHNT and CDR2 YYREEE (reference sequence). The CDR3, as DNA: TGTGCCAGCAGTGCGAGCGGGGGCCGATACAATGAGCAGTTCTTC. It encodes CASSASGGRYNEQFF.

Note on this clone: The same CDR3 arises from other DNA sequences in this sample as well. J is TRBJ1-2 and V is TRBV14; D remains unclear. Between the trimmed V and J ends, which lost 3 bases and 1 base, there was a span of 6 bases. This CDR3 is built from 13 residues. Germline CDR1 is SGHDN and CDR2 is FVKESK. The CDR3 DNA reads TGTGCCAGCAGCCAGACTGATAACTATGGCTACACCTTC. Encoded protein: CASSQTDNYGYTF.

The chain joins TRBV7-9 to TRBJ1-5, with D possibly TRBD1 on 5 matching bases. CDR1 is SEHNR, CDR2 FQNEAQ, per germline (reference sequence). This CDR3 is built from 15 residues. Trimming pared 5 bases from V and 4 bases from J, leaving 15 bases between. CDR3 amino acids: CASSPLREGNQPQHF. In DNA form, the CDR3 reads TGTGCCAGCAGCCCCTTAAGGGAGGGGAATCAGCCCCAGCATTTT.

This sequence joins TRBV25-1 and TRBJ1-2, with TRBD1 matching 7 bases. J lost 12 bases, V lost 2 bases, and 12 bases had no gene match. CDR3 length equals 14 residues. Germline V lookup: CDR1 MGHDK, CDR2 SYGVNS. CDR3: CASSENGQEVSHTF. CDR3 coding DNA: TGTGCCAGCAGTGAAAACGGACAGGAGGTCAGTCACACCTTC.

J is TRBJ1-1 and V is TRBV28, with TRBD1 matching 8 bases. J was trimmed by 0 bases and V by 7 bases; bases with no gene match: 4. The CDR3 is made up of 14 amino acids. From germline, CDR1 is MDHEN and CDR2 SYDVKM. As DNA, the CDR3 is TGTGCCAGCAAGACGACAGGGGTGAACACTGAAGCTTTCTTT. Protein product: CASKTTGVNTEAFF.

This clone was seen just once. The CDR3 DNA sequence: TGCGCCAGCAGTCAAAACGGGGTACAAGAGACCCAGTACTTC. It codes for CASSQNGVQETQYF. V is TRBV23-1 and J is TRBJ2-5; D perhaps matches TRBD2 (5 bases). TRBV23-1 is given ORF status, its function remaining uncertain. Trimming removed 2 bases at V and 2 bases at J, with 9 bases between. CDR3 length: 14 amino acids.

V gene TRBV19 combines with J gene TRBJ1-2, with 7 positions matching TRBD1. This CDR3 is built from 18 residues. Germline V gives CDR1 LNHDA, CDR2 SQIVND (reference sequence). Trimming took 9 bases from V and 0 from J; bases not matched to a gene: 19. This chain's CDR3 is CASTLTSPGQKPNYGYTF. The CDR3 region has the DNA TGTGCCAGCACTCTAACAAGCCCGGGACAGAAACCTAACTATGGCTACACCTTC.

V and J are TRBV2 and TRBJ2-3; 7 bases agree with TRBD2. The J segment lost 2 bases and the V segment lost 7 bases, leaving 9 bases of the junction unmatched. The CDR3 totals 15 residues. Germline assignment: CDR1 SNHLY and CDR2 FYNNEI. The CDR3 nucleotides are TGTGCCAGCATTTGGCTAGCGGATATCACAGATACGCAGTATTTT. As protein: CASIWLADITDTQYF. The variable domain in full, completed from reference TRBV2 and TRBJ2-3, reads EPEVTQTPSHQVTQMGQEVILRCVPISNHLYFYWYRQILGQKVEFLVSFYNNEISEKSEIFDDQFSVERPDGSNFTLKIRSTKLEDSAMYFCASIWLADITDTQYFGPGTRLTVL.

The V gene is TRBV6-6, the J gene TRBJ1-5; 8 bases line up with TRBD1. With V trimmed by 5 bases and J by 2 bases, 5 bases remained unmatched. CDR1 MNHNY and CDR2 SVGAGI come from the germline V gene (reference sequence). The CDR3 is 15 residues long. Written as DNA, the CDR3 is TGTGCCAGCAGTCCGCTGACAGGGGGCAATCAGCCCCAGCATTTT. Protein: CASSPLTGGNQPQHF.

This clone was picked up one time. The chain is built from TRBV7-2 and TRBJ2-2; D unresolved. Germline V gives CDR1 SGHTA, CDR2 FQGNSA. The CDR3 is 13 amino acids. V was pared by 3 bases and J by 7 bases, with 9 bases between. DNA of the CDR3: TGTGCCAGCAGCTTTCTCGTCGGCGGGGAGCTGTTTTTT. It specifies CASSFLVGGELFF.

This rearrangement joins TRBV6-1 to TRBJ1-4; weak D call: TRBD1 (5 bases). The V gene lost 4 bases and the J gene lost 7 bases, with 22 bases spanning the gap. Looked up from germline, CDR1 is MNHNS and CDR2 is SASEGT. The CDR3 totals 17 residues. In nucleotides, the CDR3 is TGTGCCAGCAGTGCCTATCCCCAGGGAGGCGACACTGAAAAACTGTTTTTT. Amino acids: CASSAYPQGGDTEKLFF.

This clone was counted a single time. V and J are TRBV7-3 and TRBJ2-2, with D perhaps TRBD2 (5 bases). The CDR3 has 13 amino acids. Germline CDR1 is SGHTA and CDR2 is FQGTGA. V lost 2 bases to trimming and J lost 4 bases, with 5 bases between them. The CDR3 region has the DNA TGTGCCAGCAGCTTAGGAGGCACCGGGGAGCTGTTTTTT. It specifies CASSLGGTGELFF.

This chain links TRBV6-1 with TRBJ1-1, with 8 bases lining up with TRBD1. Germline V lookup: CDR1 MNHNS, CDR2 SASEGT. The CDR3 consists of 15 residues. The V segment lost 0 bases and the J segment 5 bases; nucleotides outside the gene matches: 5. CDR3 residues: CASSEARQGTTEAFF. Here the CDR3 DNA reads TGTGCCAGCAGTGAAGCCAGACAGGGGACAACTGAAGCTTTCTTT.

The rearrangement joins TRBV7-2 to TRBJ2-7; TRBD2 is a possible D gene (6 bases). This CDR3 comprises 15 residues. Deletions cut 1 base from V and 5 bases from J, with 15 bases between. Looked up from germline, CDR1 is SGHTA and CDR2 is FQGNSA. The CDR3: CASSLVGLSSNEQYF. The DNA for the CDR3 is TGTGCCAGCAGCTTAGTGGGACTCTCATCGAACGAGCAGTACTTC.

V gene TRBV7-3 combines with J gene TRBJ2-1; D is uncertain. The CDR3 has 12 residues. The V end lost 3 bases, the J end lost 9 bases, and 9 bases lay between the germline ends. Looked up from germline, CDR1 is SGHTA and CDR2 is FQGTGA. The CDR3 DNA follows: TGTGCCAGCAGCTTCACAGTCGGTGAGCAGTTCTTC. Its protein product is CASSFTVGEQFF. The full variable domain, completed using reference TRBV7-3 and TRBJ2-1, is GAGVSQTPSNKVTEKGKYVELRCDPISGHTALYWYRQSLGQGPEFLIYFQGTGAADDSGLPNDRFFAVRPEGSVSTLKIQRTERGDSAVYLCASSFTVGEQFFGPGTRLTVL.

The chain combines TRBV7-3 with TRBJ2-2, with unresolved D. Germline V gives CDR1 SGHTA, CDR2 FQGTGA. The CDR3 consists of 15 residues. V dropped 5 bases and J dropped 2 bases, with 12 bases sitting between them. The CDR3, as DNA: TGTGCCAGCAGCAACCTCATAAGCAACACCGGGGAGCTGTTTTTT. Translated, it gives CASSNLISNTGELFF.

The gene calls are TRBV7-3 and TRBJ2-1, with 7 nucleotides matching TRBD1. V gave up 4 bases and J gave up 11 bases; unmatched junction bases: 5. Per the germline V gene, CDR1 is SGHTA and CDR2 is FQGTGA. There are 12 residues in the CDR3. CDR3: CASSSEGQKQFF. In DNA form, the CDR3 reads TGTGCCAGCAGCTCCGAGGGACAGAAGCAGTTCTTC. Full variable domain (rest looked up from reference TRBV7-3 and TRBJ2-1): GAGVSQTPSNKVTEKGKYVELRCDPISGHTALYWYRQSLGQGPEFLIYFQGTGAADDSGLPNDRFFAVRPEGSVSTLKIQRTERGDSAVYLCASSSEGQKQFFGPGTRLTVL.

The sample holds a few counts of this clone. CDR3 amino acids: CATSRGRFTSGGSDEQFF. In nucleotides, the CDR3 is TGTGCCACCAGCAGAGGACGTTTCACTAGCGGAGGTTCTGATGAGCAGTTCTTC. The J gene is TRBJ2-1, the V gene TRBV15, with 8 bases matching TRBD2. J gave up 8 bases and V 1 base, and 16 bases lay outside the gene matches. Germline CDR1 reads LNHNV; CDR2 reads YYDKDF (reference sequence). CDR3 length: 18 amino acids.

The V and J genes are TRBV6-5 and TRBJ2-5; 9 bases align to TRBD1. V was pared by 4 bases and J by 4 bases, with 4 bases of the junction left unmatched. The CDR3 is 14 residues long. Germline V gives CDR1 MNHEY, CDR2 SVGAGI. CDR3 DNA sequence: TGTGCCAGCAGTTCCTGGACAGGGGTAGAGACCCAGTACTTC. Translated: CASSSWTGVETQYF.

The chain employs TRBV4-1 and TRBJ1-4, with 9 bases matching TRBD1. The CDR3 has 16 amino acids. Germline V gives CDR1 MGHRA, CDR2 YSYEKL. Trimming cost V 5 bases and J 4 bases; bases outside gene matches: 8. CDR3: CASSSTGGGSNEKLFF. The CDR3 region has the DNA TGCGCCAGCAGCTCGACAGGGGGAGGAAGTAATGAAAAACTGTTTTTT.